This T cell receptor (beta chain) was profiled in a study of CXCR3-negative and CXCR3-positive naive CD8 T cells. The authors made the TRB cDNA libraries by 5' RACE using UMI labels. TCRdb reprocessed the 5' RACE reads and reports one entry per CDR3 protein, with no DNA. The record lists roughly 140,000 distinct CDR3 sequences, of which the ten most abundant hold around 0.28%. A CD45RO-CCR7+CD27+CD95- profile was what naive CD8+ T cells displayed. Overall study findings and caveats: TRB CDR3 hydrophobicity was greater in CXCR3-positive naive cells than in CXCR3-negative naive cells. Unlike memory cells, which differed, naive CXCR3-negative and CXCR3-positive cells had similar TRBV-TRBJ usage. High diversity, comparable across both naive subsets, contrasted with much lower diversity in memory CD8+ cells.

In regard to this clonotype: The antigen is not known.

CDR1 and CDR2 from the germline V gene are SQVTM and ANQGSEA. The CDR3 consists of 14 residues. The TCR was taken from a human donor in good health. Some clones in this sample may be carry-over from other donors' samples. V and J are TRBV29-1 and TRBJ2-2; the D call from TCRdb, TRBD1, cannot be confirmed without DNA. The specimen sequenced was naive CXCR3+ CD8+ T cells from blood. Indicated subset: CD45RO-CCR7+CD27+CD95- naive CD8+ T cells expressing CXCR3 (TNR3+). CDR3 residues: CSVEATASPGELFF.